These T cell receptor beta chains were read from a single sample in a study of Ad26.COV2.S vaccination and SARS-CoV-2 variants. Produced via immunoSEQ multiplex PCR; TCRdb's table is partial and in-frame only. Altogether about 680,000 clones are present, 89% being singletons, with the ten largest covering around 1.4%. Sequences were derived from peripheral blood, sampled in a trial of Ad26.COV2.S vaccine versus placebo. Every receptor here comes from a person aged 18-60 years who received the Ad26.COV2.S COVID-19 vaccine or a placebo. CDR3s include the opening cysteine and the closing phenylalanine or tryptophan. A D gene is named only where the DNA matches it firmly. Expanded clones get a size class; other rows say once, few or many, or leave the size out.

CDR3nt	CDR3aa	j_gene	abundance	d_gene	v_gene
TGTGCCAGCAGCCATTCTACGGACTTGCCTGACGACGAGCAGTACTTC	CASSHSTDLPDDEQYF	TRBJ2-7	.	.	TRBV13
TGTGCCAGCAAGTTGGGACAGGGGAACACCGGGGAGCTGTTTTTT	CASKLGQGNTGELFF	TRBJ2-2	.	TRBD1	TRBV6-5
TGTGCCAGCAGCCTCTCGAGAAATGAGCAGTTCTTC	CASSLSRNEQFF	TRBJ2-1	.	.	TRBV6-2/TRBV6-3
TGTGCCAGCAGTTACAGTAGGGTGAATACTGAAGCTTTCTTT	CASSYSRVNTEAFF	TRBJ1-1	.	.	TRBV6-2/TRBV6-3
TGTGCCAGCAGCCACGCTAGGAATAACAGGGACAATGAGCAGTTCTTC	CASSHARNNRDNEQFF	TRBJ2-1	.	.	TRBV7-2
TGTGCCAGCAGCTTGGGGGCGGGACAGGGGGTGAATTCACCCCTCCACTTT	CASSLGAGQGVNSPLHF	TRBJ1-6	.	TRBD1	TRBV5-4
TGTGCCAGCACCGAGGTACCCATAACCAATGAGCAGTTCTTC	CASTEVPITNEQFF	TRBJ2-1	few	.	TRBV7-9
TGTGCCAGCAGCTTGCCCCAGGCTTGGGCAAGCACAGATACGCAGTATTTT	CASSLPQAWASTDTQYF	TRBJ2-3	.	.	TRBV5-4
TGTGCCAGCGTCGGCCAGTCTAGCAGTCAGCCCCAGCATTTT	CASVGQSSSQPQHF	TRBJ1-5	.	.	TRBV28
TGTGCCAGCAGCCAAGAGGGGGGTGGATACAATGAGCAGTTCTTC	CASSQEGGGYNEQFF	TRBJ2-1	.	.	TRBV14
TGCGCCAGCAGTGGACTAGCGGGAGAACATACAGATACGCAGTATTTT	CASSGLAGEHTDTQYF	TRBJ2-3	.	TRBD2	TRBV10-1
TGTGCCAGCAGCCTCCCCAGGAGGGTTTCACCCCTCCACTTT	CASSLPRRVSPLHF	TRBJ1-6	.	.	TRBV3-1/TRBV3-2
TGTGCCAGCAGCCAAGAAGGCAGGCGGGGTGGCTACACCTTC	CASSQEGRRGGYTF	TRBJ1-2	.	.	TRBV3-1/TRBV3-2
TGTGCCATCAGACCGGGACAGGGGGACACCGGGGAGCTGTTTTTT	CAIRPGQGDTGELFF	TRBJ2-2	.	TRBD1	TRBV10-3
TGTGCCAGCAGCCCACCGGGACAGGGCTTGGCCGAGCAGTACTTT	CASSPPGQGLAEQYF	TRBJ2-7	once	TRBD1	TRBV7-9
TGTGCCAGCAGTTTTAGGGGTAATGAGCAGTTCTTC	CASSFRGNEQFF	TRBJ2-1	.	.	TRBV6-2/TRBV6-3
TGTGCTAGTGGTTTGTATGGGGGAGAGACCCAGTACTTC	CASGLYGGETQYF	TRBJ2-5	.	.	TRBV12-5
TGTGCCACCAGCAGAGATCTCGCACAGGGGAACTATGGCTACACCTTC	CATSRDLAQGNYGYTF	TRBJ1-2	.	TRBD1	TRBV15
TGTGCCAGCAGTCCTACCGGGACAGGTGGGATGGGCAATGAGCAGTTCTTC	CASSPTGTGGMGNEQFF	TRBJ2-1	.	TRBD1	TRBV6-4
TGTGCCACCAGTGACCCGTGGACGGGAACCGGGGAGCTGTTTTTT	CATSDPWTGTGELFF	TRBJ2-2	.	.	TRBV24-1
TGTGCCTGGAGAATGGCCATTTCTCCGGAAAAACTGTTTTTT	CAWRMAISPEKLFF	TRBJ1-4	once	.	TRBV30
TGTGCCAGTAGTATATACAGGGGGCGTTTAGATACGCAGTATTTT	CASSIYRGRLDTQYF	TRBJ2-3	once	TRBD1	TRBV19
TGTGCCAGCAGCTTAGCGCGACTAGCGGTTAGCACAGATACGCAGTATTTT	CASSLARLAVSTDTQYF	TRBJ2-3	.	TRBD2	TRBV7-2
TGTGCCAGCAGTGAAAGCCTCCTCCTAGGCGGGAGGAATGAGCAGTTCTTC	CASSESLLLGGRNEQFF	TRBJ2-1	.	TRBD2	TRBV6-1
TGTGCCAGCAGCCCGGACAGTTCCTACGAGCAGTACTTC	CASSPDSSYEQYF	TRBJ2-7	once	.	TRBV5-8
TGTGCCAGCAGTGGACAGGGCCCCACAGATACGCAGTATTTT	CASSGQGPTDTQYF	TRBJ2-3	.	TRBD1	TRBV2
TGTGCCAGCAGTTACTCGAATAGGAACGAGCAGTACTTC	CASSYSNRNEQYF	TRBJ2-7	.	.	TRBV6-5
TGTGCCAGTACCGACTGGGACCCCAATCAGCCCCAGCATTTT	CASTDWDPNQPQHF	TRBJ1-5	.	.	TRBV19
TGTGCCAGCAGCTTGCAGGGGGCAGGGAACAATGAGCAGTTCTTC	CASSLQGAGNNEQFF	TRBJ2-1	.	TRBD1	TRBV5-4
TGTGCCAGCTCACCGTCCGGGACAGGGTCTTACGAGCAGTACTTC	CASSPSGTGSYEQYF	TRBJ2-7	.	TRBD1	TRBV18
TGTGCCAGCAGCTACAGGGGAGGCTTAGGCACAGATACGCAGTATTTT	CASSYRGGLGTDTQYF	TRBJ2-3	.	.	TRBV7-3
TGTGCCAGCAGTGCCCCGGGACTAGGCTTCCACGAGCAGTACTTC	CASSAPGLGFHEQYF	TRBJ2-7	.	TRBD2	TRBV2
TGTGCCAGCAGTTATGCACTTGACACTGAAGCTTTCTTT	CASSYALDTEAFF	TRBJ1-1	few	.	TRBV6-2/TRBV6-3
TGTGCCAGCAGCTATGGACCTAGCCTATACAATGAGCAGTTCTTC	CASSYGPSLYNEQFF	TRBJ2-1	.	.	TRBV7-3
TGCGCCAGCAGCTTGGCCGCAGGGGCCACTGAAGCTTTCTTT	CASSLAAGATEAFF	TRBJ1-1	few	.	TRBV5-1
TGTGCCAGCAGCTGGGGGCTGGGGACTGAAGCTTTCTTT	CASSWGLGTEAFF	TRBJ1-1	.	.	TRBV7-2
TGTGCCAGTAGTATCCAGGGGGCGCTTGAGACCCAGTACTTC	CASSIQGALETQYF	TRBJ2-5	.	TRBD1	TRBV19
TGTGCCAGCAGCACTAGCGGGGCGCCGAGCCAGTACTTC	CASSTSGAPSQYF	TRBJ2-5	.	TRBD2	TRBV7-2
TGTGCCACCAGTGATTTGGATAGCGGGAGAGGGTATGAGCAGTTCTTC	CATSDLDSGRGYEQFF	TRBJ2-1	.	TRBD2	TRBV24-1
TGTGCCAGCAGCCCCCAGGGGGCGGGGGAAGCCGGGGAGCTGTTTTTT	CASSPQGAGEAGELFF	TRBJ2-2	.	.	TRBV7-3
TGTGCCAGCAGTTTACTCCAGGCCCCCTACGAGCAGTACTTC	CASSLLQAPYEQYF	TRBJ2-7	.	.	TRBV27
TGTGCCAGCTCACCCACGGGAGGCACCTACAATGAGCAGTTCTTC	CASSPTGGTYNEQFF	TRBJ2-1	once	TRBD2	TRBV18